These 17 T cell receptor beta chains originate from one sample sequenced in a study of blood T cell repertoires in COVID-19. Using immunoSEQ multiplex PCR, the repertoire was profiled, and TCRdb retains in-frame clones only, with some absent. The sample has fewer than 70,000 clones, about 90% seen once. The material sequenced was peripheral blood. The receptors stem from a human donor in a cohort sampled during active COVID-19.

The chain links TRBV4-1 to TRBJ1-5; D possibly corresponds to TRBD1 (5 bases). The CDR3 extends over 16 amino acids. Deletions cut 0 bases from V and 8 bases from J, with 17 bases between. Germline CDR1 MGHRA, CDR2 YSYEKL. The CDR3 nucleotides read TGCGCCAGCAGCCAAGATTTGGCAGGGAAGATGGAGCCCCAGCATTTT. It codes for CASSQDLAGKMEPQHF.

CDR3 loop: CASSKQGANTEAFF. The CDR3 DNA reads TGTGCCAGTAGTAAACAGGGTGCGAACACTGAAGCTTTCTTT. This chain uses TRBV19 with TRBJ1-1; a weak D match, TRBD1 (6 bases). V was clipped by 4 bases and J by 1 base, with 10 bases between them. The CDR3 loop spans 14 amino acids. Germline V gives CDR1 LNHDA, CDR2 SQIVND (reference sequence).

The chain links TRBV4-1 to TRBJ2-1, with TRBD2 matching 15 bases. This CDR3 has 18 residues. V gave up 6 bases and J gave up 4 bases; unmatched junction bases: 10. Looked up from germline, CDR1 is MGHRA and CDR2 is YSYEKL. The CDR3 coding sequence is TGCGCCAGCAGTCCTGGACTAGCGGGGGGGCCACGGTACAATGAGCAGTTCTTC. Its protein is CASSPGLAGGPRYNEQFF.

This chain joins TRBV30 and TRBJ1-3; D call uncertain. The CDR3 consists of 13 residues. V was trimmed by 1 base and J by 4 bases, leaving 8 bases between them. Germline V gene sequence: CDR1 GTSNPN, CDR2 SVGIG (reference sequence). CDR3 nucleotides: TGTGCCTGGAGTGGGAGGGAAGGAAACACCATATATTTT. The encoded protein is CAWSGREGNTIYF.

The chain uses TRBV10-3 and TRBJ2-7; the D is unclear. Germline lookup yields CDR1 ENHRY and CDR2 SYGVKD. The V end lost 2 bases, the J end lost 1 base, and 6 bases lay between the germline ends. CDR3 size: 13 residues. The chain's CDR3 is CAISEAGSYEQYF. The DNA for the CDR3 is TGTGCCATCAGTGAGGCCGGTTCCTACGAGCAGTACTTC.

The chain joins TRBV28 to TRBJ2-7, with TRBD2 matching 7 bases. Unmatched junction bases numbered 10, after V lost 6 bases and J lost 2 bases. This CDR3 comprises 15 residues. CDR1 MDHEN and CDR2 SYDVKM come from the germline V gene. The CDR3 sequence is CASSLPGRETYEQYF. DNA for the CDR3: TGTGCCAGCAGCCTACCGGGGAGGGAAACCTACGAGCAGTACTTC.

As DNA, the CDR3 is TGTGCCAGCAGCCAAAACCGAGGCGGGGCCAGCGAGCAGTACTTC. Residues: CASSQNRGGASEQYF. The chain links TRBV3-1 (or the pseudogene TRBV3-2) to TRBJ2-7; D might be TRBD2 (6 bases). Deletions cut 2 bases from V and 6 bases from J, with 17 bases between. The CDR3 has 15 residues. Germline V gene sequence: CDR1 LGHDT, CDR2 YNNKEL (reference sequence).

This chain connects TRBV28 to TRBJ2-5; 11 bases fit TRBD1. Germline V gene data show CDR1 as MDHEN and CDR2 as SYDVKM. J gave up 5 bases and V 5 bases, and 10 bases lay outside the gene matches. This CDR3 spans 16 amino acids. CDR3 sequence reads: CASSTSWTGGPETQYF. The CDR3 nucleotides are TGTGCCAGCAGTACGTCTTGGACAGGGGGCCCGGAGACCCAGTACTTC.

This clone appeared a single time. The V gene is TRBV27, the J gene TRBJ2-1, with 10 positions matching TRBD2. Germline trimming cut 3 bases from V and 0 bases from J; bases unmatched to any gene: 14. The CDR3 extends over 20 amino acids. In germline, CDR1 is MNHEY, CDR2 SMNVEV (reference sequence). The CDR3 DNA follows: TGTGCCAGCAGTTTTTCTAGCGGGAGCATCTCCGCCAGCTCCTACAATGAGCAGTTCTTC. Translated, it gives CASSFSSGSISASSYNEQFF.

This chain connects TRBV19 to TRBJ2-2, with 9 bases lining up with TRBD2. The germline gives CDR1 LNHDA, CDR2 SQIVND (reference sequence). With V trimmed by 1 base and J by 0 bases, 6 bases remained unmatched. CDR3 length equals 18 residues. The CDR3 spells CASSIGGLAAANTGELFF. CDR3 bases: TGTGCCAGTAGTATAGGGGGACTAGCAGCAGCGAACACCGGGGAGCTGTTTTTT.

On this clone itself: The same CDR3 arises from other DNA sequences in this sample as well. This chain links TRBV5-1 with TRBJ1-1; D not resolved. Germline CDR1 reads SGHRS; CDR2 reads YFSETQ. Trimming removed 0 bases at V and 1 base at J, with 4 bases between. CDR3 size: 13 residues. The CDR3 nucleotides are TGCGCCAGCAGCTTGGGAGAGAACACTGAAGCTTTCTTT. It encodes CASSLGENTEAFF.

The chain joins TRBV6-2 or TRBV6-3 to TRBJ2-5, with 8 nucleotides matching TRBD2. V was pared by 5 bases and J by 5 bases, with 10 bases of the junction left unmatched. CDR3 length: 15 amino acids. Germline CDR1 and CDR2: MNHEY and SVGEGT. Here the CDR3 DNA reads TGTGCCAGCAGTCCCCTCCTTACGGGGGGGGAGACCCAGTACTTC. Its translation is CASSPLLTGGETQYF.

This chain links TRBV11-2 with TRBJ1-1; D gene uncertain. Trimming left V 1 base short and J 1 base short, with 10 bases between. The CDR3 contains 15 residues. In germline, CDR1 is SGHAT, CDR2 FQNNGV. CDR3: CASSLGIGWNTEAFF. In DNA, the CDR3 is TGTGCCAGCAGCTTAGGGATCGGGTGGAACACTGAAGCTTTCTTT.

The chain joins TRBV19 to TRBJ1-1; 8 nucleotides align to TRBD1. The ends lost 5 bases at V and 1 base at J; junction bases unmatched: 6. This CDR3 comprises 15 residues. Germline CDR1 reads LNHDA; CDR2 reads SQIVND (reference sequence). The CDR3 DNA is TGTGCCAGTAGTTCATCTACAGGGGGGAACACTGAAGCTTTCTTT. Translated: CASSSSTGGNTEAFF.

The chain combines TRBV18 with TRBJ1-4; the D is unclear. The CDR3 is made up of 18 amino acids. Trimming stripped 3 bases from V and 11 bases from J, with 28 bases between. The V gene's germline CDR1 is KGHSH and CDR2 LQKENI. CDR3 amino acids: CASSPSLDLGKVVEKLFF. The CDR3 nucleotides read TGTGCCAGCTCACCTTCTTTAGACCTCGGAAAGGTTGTGGAGAAACTGTTTTTT. The variable domain in full, with the rest retrieved from reference TRBV18 and TRBJ1-4, is NAGVMQNPRHLVRRRGQEARLRCSPMKGHSHVYWYRQLPEEGLKFMVYLQKENIIDESGMPKERFSAEFPKEGPSILRIQQVVRGDSAAYFCASSPSLDLGKVVEKLFFGSGTQLSVL.

This clone was recorded only once. The chain joins TRBV10-3 to TRBJ1-4; no definite D call. Trimming left V 9 bases short and J 8 bases short, with 16 bases between. This CDR3 is built from 13 residues. Germline lookup yields CDR1 ENHRY and CDR2 SYGVKD. CDR3 sequence reads: CAIKRIPGEKLFF. In DNA, the CDR3 is TGTGCCATTAAAAGAATCCCGGGGGAAAAACTGTTTTTT.

The chain has TRBV12-3 or TRBV12-4 and TRBJ2-5, with 9 bases matching TRBD2. The CDR3 runs 13 residues. Losses at the gene ends were 5 bases for V and 9 bases for J; bases not matched to a gene: 7. The CDR3 loop reads CASSPTSGSAQYF. In nucleotides, the CDR3 is TGTGCCAGCAGTCCGACTAGCGGTTCGGCCCAGTACTTC.